This T cell receptor beta chain was observed in a study of blood T cell repertoires in COVID-19. Produced via immunoSEQ multiplex PCR; TCRdb's table is partial and in-frame only. This sample carries around 200,000 clones, around 87% of them seen once, and the ten largest clones take less than 3%. J gave up 6 bases and V 0 bases, and 6 bases lay outside the gene matches. The CDR3 totals 15 residues. The V gene's germline CDR1 is SGHVS and CDR2 FNYEAQ. The TCR was taken from a man in his forties with active or convalescent COVID-19. What was sequenced was peripheral blood. The gene calls are TRBV7-6 and TRBJ2-5; the match to TRBD1 covers 8 bases. The CDR3 spells CASSLARQGRKTQYF. DNA of the CDR3: TGTGCCAGCAGCTTAGCCCGACAGGGGAGGAAGACCCAGTACTTC.